This TCR beta chain was identified in a study of blood T cell repertoires in COVID-19 (dated by TCRdb to 2018 to 2020). General notes on the study: Collaborator samples came from the United States, Italy and Spain and covered acute and convalescent phases of COVID-19. The material from the prospective study consisted of cDNA or gDNA derived from T cells, B-cell-depleted T cells, or PBMCs. Deeply sampled blood TCRbeta repertoires from subjects exposed to, actively infected with, or recovered from COVID-19 were included in the dataset. The repertoires were released in a freely available public database intended as a resource for research on the immune response to SARS-CoV-2. The samples were drawn from the first 160 participants of the ongoing ImmuneRACE study and from 1,254 subjects provided by 6 global collaborators. Sample metadata almost always included a de-identified subject ID, COVID-19 status, age in years and sex. Where available, HLA class I and class II types were obtained from metadata supplied by the sample provider rather than from assay-based typing. What the research found in general, with its limitations: The amount of clinical and demographic metadata varied by source and participant and was provided uncurated.

TCRbeta CDR3 regions were amplified from genomic DNA using the immunoSEQ Assay, a bias-controlled multiplex PCR. In the original analysis: Nucleated cell counts per sample were estimated from amplification of reference gene primers within the assay. To quantify the absolute abundance of each unique TCRbeta CDR3 rearrangement, sequence reads were collapsed and filtered. For each sample, productive Simpson clonality was calculated as the square root of Simpson's diversity index over productive rearrangements. TCRdb limited this immuneACCESS table to in-frame rearrangements with V and J called. A share of clones is missing; checked studies link under half to unresolved V genes, and the rest is unexplained. V and J calls and clone size are those listed in that table; D and trimming were worked out from the DNA. Within this sample are about 140,000 clones, with around 90% of them counted one time only. The ten top clones hold 10% of the sample.

Concerning this clone itself: The clone's antigen remains unknown. Within one base of it there is no much larger clone, and no base qualities were kept.

Each collaborating institution followed its own protocols to collect whole blood in K2EDTA tubes. For TCRbeta analysis, collaborators shipped samples as frozen whole blood, isolated PBMCs, or DNA extracted from either of those sample types. This TCR derives from a man in his 60s with active or convalescent COVID-19. The sequenced sample was peripheral blood.

The nucleotide sequence reads as follows: TGTGCCAGCAGCCACGCTGGGGCCAACGTCCTGACTTTC. It translates to CASSHAGANVLTF. The V and J genes are TRBV14 and TRBJ2-6, with no confidently assigned D gene. V is shortened by 3 bases, J by 2 bases, and the region joining them spans 2 bases. The CDR3 runs 13 amino acids, cysteine and phenylalanine included. The only DNA kept is the CDR3, 39 bases in frame from the first base. CDR1 is given as SGHDN and CDR2 as FVKESK, both from the germline V gene.